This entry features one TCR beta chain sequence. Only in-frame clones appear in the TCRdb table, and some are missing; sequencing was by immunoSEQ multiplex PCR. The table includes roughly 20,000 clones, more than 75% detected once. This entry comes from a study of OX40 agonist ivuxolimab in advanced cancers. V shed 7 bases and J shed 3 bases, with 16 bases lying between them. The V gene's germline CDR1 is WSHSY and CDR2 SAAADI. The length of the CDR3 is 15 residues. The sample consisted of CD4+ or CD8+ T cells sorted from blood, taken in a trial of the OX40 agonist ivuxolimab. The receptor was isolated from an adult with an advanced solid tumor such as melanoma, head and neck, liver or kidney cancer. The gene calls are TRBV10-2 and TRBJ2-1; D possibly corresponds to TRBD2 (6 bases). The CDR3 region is CASNGGDLLYNEQFF. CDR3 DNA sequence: TGCGCCAGCAACGGCGGGGACCTACTCTACAATGAGCAGTTCTTC.